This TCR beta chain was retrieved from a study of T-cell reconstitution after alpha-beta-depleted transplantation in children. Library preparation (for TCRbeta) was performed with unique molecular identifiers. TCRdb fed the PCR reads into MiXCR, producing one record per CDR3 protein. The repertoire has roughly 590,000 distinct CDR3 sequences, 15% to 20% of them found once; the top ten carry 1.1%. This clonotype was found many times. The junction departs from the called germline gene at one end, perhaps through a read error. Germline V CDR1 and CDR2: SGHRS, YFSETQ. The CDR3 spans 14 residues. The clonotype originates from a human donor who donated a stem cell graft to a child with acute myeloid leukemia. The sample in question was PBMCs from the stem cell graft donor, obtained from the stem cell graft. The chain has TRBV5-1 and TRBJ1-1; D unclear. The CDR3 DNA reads TGTGCCAGCAGTTTAGAGGGAGGACGGACTGAAGCTTTCTTT. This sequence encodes CASSLEGGRTEAFF.